This T cell receptor (beta chain) appears in the sequencing data of a study of CD8+CD57+ T cells in acquired aplastic anemia. This clonotype was observed many times. TCR beta VDJ combinations and CDR3 sequences were profiled from genomic DNA. From the reads, TCRdb called clonotypes with MiXCR, one entry per CDR3 protein. The sample consists of a few hundred thousand distinct CDR3 sequences, approximately 57% of them appearing once. Germline V CDR1 and CDR2: LGHNA, YNFKEQ. The CDR3 sequence is 14 residues long. V dropped 1 base and J dropped 2 bases, with 9 bases sitting between them. Sequences were obtained from sorted CD4+, CD8+, or CD8+CD57+ T cells (not recorded which) from PBMCs. The receptor was isolated from a human donor in good health. The chain couples TRBV4-2 to TRBJ2-7; D unclear. The DNA of the CDR3 is TGTGCCAGCAGCCAAGGGGCTCGAACCTACGAGCAGTACTTC. Its protein is CASSQGARTYEQYF.